This T cell receptor beta chain derives from a study of blood T cells in healthy people across ages. A remark on this clonotype: Antigen: not known.

Per sample, no less than 5.5 micrograms of total RNA were extracted. Study-wide results and caveats: Significant beta diversity loss was already apparent by age 40, declining roughly linearly.

For the second PCR, which ran for roughly 6 to 12 cycles, a sample-barcoded 5' primer and a J-beta primer mix were used. TCRdb reprocessed the 5' RACE reads via MiXCR and lists one record per CDR3 protein. The sample holds about 640,000 distinct CDR3 sequences, approximately 30% seen once. The CDR3 runs to 19 residues. CDR1 and CDR2 (germline): SGHDN, FVKESK. V shed 4 bases and J 0 bases; nucleotides not matched to a gene: 11. This rearrangement joins TRBV14 to TRBJ2-3, with TRBD2 identical over 12 bases. The source material was blood. The source of this sequence is a woman over 75 in good health. For the CDR3, the DNA is TGTGCCAGCAGCCGAACTAGCGGGGGGCCACCCTTAAGCACAGATACGCAGTATTTT. Protein product: CASSRTSGGPPLSTDTQYF. The full variable domain, rest sourced from reference TRBV14 and TRBJ2-3, is EAGVTQFPSHSVIEKGQTVTLRCDPISGHDNLYWYRRVMGKEIKFLLHFVKESKQDESGMPNNRFLAERTGGTYSTLKVQPAELEDSGVYFCASSRTSGGPPLSTDTQYFGPGTRLTVL.